The T cell receptor (beta chain) described here comes from a study of beta chain features in type 1 diabetes. Findings and limits, study-wide: A closer apparent resemblance between naive, central memory and Treg TCRB repertoires was seen in patients than in healthy donors. In all four CD4+ subsets, TCRB CDR3 length was significantly, moderately reduced in type 1 diabetes. The study notes PCR might favor shorter templates equally in patients and controls.

This clone was detected only a few times. What it binds is not known. CDR3 length: 14 amino acids. Germline-derived CDR1 and CDR2 are SQVTM and ANQGSEA. The ends lost 5 bases at V and 5 bases at J; junction bases unmatched: 11. Since all of the isolated RNA was reverse transcribed, expressed TCRB transcripts were what got sequenced. Some clones are missing from TCRdb's copy, which holds only in-frame ones; the method was immunoSEQ multiplex PCR. The table records roughly 260,000 clones, about 20% of them present only once. This chain joins TRBV29-1 and TRBJ2-7; 8 positions agree with TRBD1. The source material was naive CD4+ T cells from blood. The TCR comes from a woman aged 40 to 50 with type 1 diabetes. The CDR3 DNA reads as TGCAGCGTTCTGAACCTCGGACAGGGAGACGAGCAGTACTTC. Amino acids: CSVLNLGQGDEQYF.